This entry lists 5 T cell receptor beta chains sequenced from one sample in a study of cytomegalovirus exposure and HLA in healthy donors (TCRdb year 2017). The library relied on the immunoSEQ multiplex PCR assay. A mixture of 60 forward primers for TCR Vbeta segments and 13 reverse primers for TCR Jbeta segments was used in the multiplex PCR. TCRdb took over this immuneACCESS table, retaining in-frame rearrangements with V and J assigned. Such tables are incomplete; in checked studies, under half of the missing clones stem from an unresolved V gene, and the remainder is unexplained. Across this sample there are roughly 180,000 clones, with 81% seen only once. Of the sample, 2.1% falls within the top ten clones. The sequenced sample was PBMCs. The receptors originated from a woman aged 18-29 years in good health and CMV-seropositive.

This chain joins TRBV5-1 and TRBJ1-1, with a weak D call TRBD1 (6 bases). Germline CDR1 SGHRS, CDR2 YFSETQ. The CDR3 is 16 residues long. The germline V and J ends were trimmed by 0 bases and 1 base, with 13 bases remaining between them. CDR3 in DNA: TGCGCCAGCAGCTTGGCGGGGGGCCGGGAGAACACTGAAGCTTTCTTT. Its translation is CASSLAGGRENTEAFF.

The rearrangement uses TRBV27 and TRBJ1-1, with D maybe TRBD1 (6 bases). This CDR3 has 13 residues. The V gene lost 2 bases and the J gene lost 8 bases, with 12 bases spanning the gap. CDR1 and CDR2 from the germline V gene are MNHEY and SMNVEV (reference sequence). This CDR3 is CASSLPGQREAFF. CDR3 nucleotide sequence: TGTGCCAGCAGTTTACCCGGACAGAGAGAAGCTTTCTTT.

This chain connects TRBV9 to TRBJ2-5, with 12 positions matching TRBD2. The germline V gene encodes CDR1 SGDLS and CDR2 YYNGEE. CDR3 length equals 14 residues. The ends lost 3 bases at V and 4 bases at J; junction bases unmatched: 1. CDR3 region: CASSELAGGETQYF. CDR3 DNA sequence: TGTGCCAGCAGCGAACTAGCGGGGGGAGAGACCCAGTACTTC.

A single count supports this clone. CDR3 bases: TGTGCCAGCATCCCCACAGGGGCCTACGAGCAGTACGTC. The encoded protein is CASIPTGAYEQYV. The V gene is TRBV2, the J gene TRBJ2-7, with TRBD1 identical over 7 bases. Germline V CDR1 and CDR2: SNHLY, FYNNEI. V gave up 7 bases and J gave up 2 bases; unmatched junction bases: 5. CDR3 length: 13 amino acids.

The chain couples TRBV12-5 to TRBJ1-2; 7 bases are a match to TRBD1. The CDR3 is made up of 19 amino acids. CDR1 is LGHNT, CDR2 FRNRAP, per germline. V gave up 0 bases and J gave up 4 bases; unmatched junction bases: 17. CDR3 DNA sequence: TGTGCTAGTGGTTTGGTACTGGGCGGGACTTCAGGGGGTCTCTATGGCTACACCTTC. Residues: CASGLVLGGTSGGLYGYTF.